This T cell receptor beta chain was profiled in a study of shared clonotypes between healthy human individuals. Study outcomes and limitations: Memory subsets generally showed lower estimated richness than naive subsets. Some naive CD4 clonotypes, around 4.7%, turned up in common across a few donors.

Naive CD8 cells lacked CD45RO and underwent positive selection for CCR7, leaving out terminally differentiated effector memory CD45RA+ cells. Recent vaccinations or acute infections were absent in the healthy HIV-negative adult donors. Produced via immunoSEQ multiplex PCR; TCRdb's table is partial and in-frame only. The sample lists 1.5 million to 2.5 million clones; just under 95% were seen once. With regard to this clone: Its cognate antigen is unknown.

The germline CDR1 and CDR2 sequences are MNHEY and SMNVEV (reference sequence). V lost 2 bases, J lost 8 bases, and 15 bases lay in between. The length of the CDR3 is 14 residues. Material: naive CD8+ T cells sorted from blood. The chain carries TRBV27 and TRBJ1-1; a possible D gene is TRBD1 (6 bases). The TCR comes from a man between 18 and 35 years old in good health. CDR3 nucleotides: TGTGCCAGCAGTTTACTGGGGTACGGGACAGAAGCTTTCTTT. Translation: CASSLLGYGTEAFF.